Below, 10 T cell receptor beta chains from the same sample are listed, as sequenced in a study of blood T cell repertoires in COVID-19 (dated by TCRdb to about 2020). The method behind the library was the immunoSEQ multiplex PCR assay. TCRdb obtained this table from immuneACCESS and retained in-frame rearrangements with V and J assigned. These tables miss some clones; where compared with another copy, unresolved V genes account for less than half of the shortfall, and the remainder is unexplained. Present in this sample are roughly 150,000 clones, around 80% of which were seen just once. The ten biggest clones cover 15% to 20% of the sample. Sequencing input: PBMCs or T cells enriched from blood (not recorded which). The origin of the receptors is a woman aged 65 to 85 in a cohort exposed to, infected with or recovered from COVID-19 (not recorded which).

This chain connects TRBV19 to TRBJ2-5, with D tentatively TRBD2 (5 bases). Germline V CDR1 and CDR2: LNHDA, SQIVND (reference sequence). V lost 0 bases, J lost 9 bases, and 17 bases lay in between. The CDR3 length is 15 residues. CDR3: CASSIDVAGIEAQYF. CDR3 nucleotides: TGTGCCAGTAGTATAGATGTAGCCGGGATTGAAGCCCAGTACTTC.

The chain employs TRBV3-1 (or the pseudogene TRBV3-2) and TRBJ2-2, with D possibly being TRBD1 (5 bases). The V end lost 6 bases, the J end lost 1 base, and 12 bases lay between the germline ends. CDR3 length: 15 residues. CDR1 and CDR2 from the germline V gene are LGHDT and YNNKEL (reference sequence). CDR3 in amino acids: CASRWYQGNTGELFF. The CDR3 nucleotides are TGTGCCAGCAGGTGGTATCAGGGGAACACCGGGGAGCTGTTTTTT.

The genes are TRBV5-1 and TRBJ2-7; TRBD1 matches at 9 bases. Germline V CDR1 and CDR2: SGHRS, YFSETQ. After removal of 3 bases from V and 5 bases from J, the junction contained 9 bases not matched to a gene. CDR3 length equals 15 residues. The CDR3 bases are TGCGCCAGCAGCTACCTAGGACAGGGGTTCAACGAGCAGTACTTC. Translating it yields CASSYLGQGFNEQYF.

The V and J genes are TRBV7-8 and TRBJ1-5, with unresolved D. The CDR3 covers 16 residues. Trimming removed 5 bases at V and 3 bases at J, with 17 bases between. CDR1 SGHVS and CDR2 FQNEAQ come from the germline V gene. CDR3 residues: CASSPRLLGDNQPQHF. Written as DNA, the CDR3 is TGTGCCAGCAGCCCACGCCTCCTGGGAGACAATCAGCCCCAGCATTTT.

CDR3 DNA: TGTGCCAGCAGCAAGGGACTAGCGGGAGTAAGTTGCGAGTACTTC. Protein product: CASSKGLAGVSCEYF. The chain links TRBV21-1 to TRBJ2-7; TRBD2 reflects the table's D call only, with no check against the DNA. TRBV21-1 corresponds to a pseudogene. The CDR3 length is 15 residues.

The rearrangement joins TRBV9 to TRBJ1-2; TRBD1 matches 10 bases. The J segment lost 1 base and the V segment lost 2 bases, leaving 2 bases of the junction unmatched. CDR1 and CDR2 from the germline V gene are SGDLS and YYNGEE. The CDR3 is 15 residues long. CDR3 sequence reads: CASSVGTGVNYGYTF. DNA for the CDR3: TGTGCCAGCAGCGTCGGGACAGGGGTTAACTATGGCTACACCTTC.

The chain uses TRBV18 and TRBJ1-1, with D possibly TRBD1 on 6 matching bases. CDR3 length: 14 amino acids. Germline CDR1 is KGHSH and CDR2 is LQKENI. V was shortened by 3 bases and J by 10 bases, with 18 bases between the two germline ends. CDR3 bases: TGTGCCAGCTCACCTACACCTACGACAGGTCGAGCTTTCTTT. Translated: CASSPTPTTGRAFF.

This clone came up many times. CDR3 nucleotides: TGTGCCAGCAGCCAGTTAACCGGGACTTGGAATGAAAAACTGTTTTTT. Protein product: CASSQLTGTWNEKLFF. This chain uses TRBV14 with TRBJ1-4; D perhaps matches TRBD1 (5 bases). The V end was cut by 3 bases, the J end by 5 bases, with 16 bases between. The CDR3 contains 16 residues. The germline V gene encodes CDR1 SGHDN and CDR2 FVKESK.

This clone was counted between two and nine times. V and J are TRBV5-1 and TRBJ2-2, with 7 positions matching TRBD2. Looked up from germline, CDR1 is SGHRS and CDR2 is YFSETQ. With 3 bases clipped from V and 1 base from J, the junction kept 3 bases outside the gene matches. The CDR3 loop spans 15 amino acids. The CDR3 loop is CASSWEGMNTGELFF. In DNA, the CDR3 is TGCGCCAGCAGCTGGGAGGGGATGAACACCGGGGAGCTGTTTTTT.

Only one count was recorded for this clone. The V and J genes are TRBV18 and TRBJ2-7, with D perhaps TRBD1 (5 bases). V lost 3 bases and J 4 bases, leaving 7 bases between the germline ends. Germline lookup yields CDR1 KGHSH and CDR2 LQKENI. CDR3 size: 12 residues. In DNA form, the CDR3 reads TGTGCCAGCTCACCGACAGCATACGAGCAGTACTTC. This translates into CASSPTAYEQYF.